This entry lists 21 T cell receptor beta chains sequenced from one sample in a study of T cell changes during pregnancy in multiple sclerosis. Some clones are missing from TCRdb's copy, which holds only in-frame ones; the method was immunoSEQ multiplex PCR. The sample shows tens of thousands of clones, 75% to 95% of them seen only once. The sequencing here drew on peripheral blood, taken after pregnancy. These receptor sequences come from a female donor in good health, enrolled as a control in a pregnancy study.

The CDR3 spells CASSSGSGGTYNEQFF. CDR3 coding DNA: TGTGCCAGCAGCTCAGGGTCGGGGGGAACCTACAATGAGCAGTTCTTC. The chain is built from TRBV5-6 and TRBJ2-1; 7 nucleotides align to TRBD2. Germline lookup yields CDR1 SGHDT and CDR2 YYEEEE. The CDR3 spans 16 residues. Germline trimming cut 3 bases from V and 2 bases from J; bases unmatched to any gene: 8.

The sample holds a few counts of this clone. The gene calls are TRBV9 and TRBJ1-2, with 8 bases aligning to TRBD1. V shed 4 bases and J 5 bases; nucleotides not matched to a gene: 7. The CDR3 extends over 14 amino acids. Germline V gene data show CDR1 as SGDLS and CDR2 as YYNGEE. The CDR3 loop is CASSPRQGIYGYTF. The CDR3 DNA reads TGTGCCAGCAGCCCTCGACAGGGGATATATGGCTACACCTTC.

This chain connects TRBV7-9 to TRBJ2-1, with TRBD2 matching over 7 bases. The CDR3 consists of 15 residues. Losses at the gene ends were 5 bases for V and 2 bases for J; bases not matched to a gene: 6. Per germline, CDR1 SEHNR and CDR2 FQNEAQ (reference sequence). The CDR3 region has the DNA TGTGCCAGCAGCGGGGGGGGGACTACCTACAATGAGCAGTTCTTC. Translation gives CASSGGGTTYNEQFF.

This clone was recorded only once. The rearrangement uses TRBV6-5 and TRBJ2-5, with TRBD2 matching over 9 bases. This CDR3 is built from 16 residues. Per the germline V gene, CDR1 is MNHEY and CDR2 is SVGAGI. V was clipped by 0 bases and J by 9 bases; unmatched bases: 11. The CDR3 nucleotides read TGTGCCAGCAGTTACTCCCCAGCGGGGGGACCCAGGGCCCAGTACTTC. It encodes CASSYSPAGGPRAQYF.

The gene calls are TRBV6-1 and TRBJ1-5, with a weak D call TRBD1 (5 bases). The CDR3 is 14 residues long. Germline V gene sequence: CDR1 MNHNS, CDR2 SASEGT. Between the trimmed V and J ends, which lost 2 bases and 7 bases, there was a span of 12 bases. DNA of the CDR3: TGTGCCAGCAGTGAATCGGGGGGAAGGCAGCCCCAGCATTTT. Its translation is CASSESGGRQPQHF.

The chain uses TRBV2 and TRBJ2-2; D possibly corresponds to TRBD1 (6 bases). Germline V gives CDR1 SNHLY, CDR2 FYNNEI. The CDR3 runs 15 residues. V lost 8 bases and J 2 bases, leaving 15 bases between the germline ends. The CDR3 DNA reads as TGTGCCAGCCGCCAAAACAGGGATAACACCGGGGAGCTGTTTTTT. Translated, it gives CASRQNRDNTGELFF.

The chain uses TRBV9 and TRBJ2-1; 8 bases fit TRBD2. V trimming: 4 bases; J trimming: 1 base; junction bases outside the gene matches: 7. This CDR3 region has 16 residues. Germline V gene lookup returns CDR1 SGDLS and CDR2 YYNGEE. The CDR3 region is CASSPGGAASYNEQFF. The DNA for the CDR3 is TGTGCCAGCAGCCCGGGGGGGGCTGCATCCTACAATGAGCAGTTCTTC.

The chain employs TRBV7-9 and TRBJ2-5; D may be TRBD2 (6 bases). The CDR3 totals 15 residues. CDR1 is SEHNR, CDR2 FQNEAQ, per germline (reference sequence). V dropped 5 bases and J dropped 4 bases, with 17 bases sitting between them. Here the CDR3 reads CASSSSGLGGETQYF. The CDR3 DNA reads TGTGCCAGCAGCAGTTCAGGGTTGGGGGGAGAGACCCAGTACTTC.

J is TRBJ2-1 and V is TRBV6-4, with D tentatively TRBD2 (6 bases). The germline V gene encodes CDR1 MRHNA and CDR2 SNTAGT. The CDR3 has 13 residues. V shed 5 bases and J shed 6 bases, with 11 bases lying between them. The CDR3 coding sequence is TGTGCCAGCAGTCTTTCCGGGAGCAATGAGCAGTTCTTC. This sequence encodes CASSLSGSNEQFF.

The chain joins TRBV2 to TRBJ2-7, with D possibly matching TRBD2 (5 bases). V was trimmed by 10 bases and J by 4 bases, leaving 11 bases between them. The CDR3 totals 11 residues. Germline assignment: CDR1 SNHLY and CDR2 FYNNEI. As DNA, the CDR3 is TGTGCCATCATTACGGGATACGAGCAGTACTTC. This codes for CAIITGYEQYF.

The chain couples TRBV2 to TRBJ1-5; TRBD1 aligns across 8 bases. Germline CDR1 reads SNHLY; CDR2 reads FYNNEI. Trimming cost V 6 bases and J 3 bases; bases outside gene matches: 7. This CDR3 region has 15 residues. DNA for the CDR3: TGTGCCAGCAGCCACTTGACAGGGGTCAATCAGCCCCAGCATTTT. Its translation is CASSHLTGVNQPQHF.

The chain uses TRBV7-6 and TRBJ2-7, with 9 bases that match TRBD1. V lost 0 bases and J lost 5; bases outside the gene matches: 2. CDR1 and CDR2 (germline): SGHVS, FNYEAQ. The CDR3 has 14 amino acids. Here the CDR3 reads CASSLADRGNEQYF. As DNA, the CDR3 is TGTGCCAGCAGCTTAGCGGACAGGGGCAACGAGCAGTACTTC.

The count of this clone is one. The genes are TRBV11-1 and TRBJ1-1, with 7 bases that match TRBD1. This CDR3 contains 14 residues. V lost 6 bases and J lost 0; bases outside the gene matches: 4. Germline CDR1 is SGHAT and CDR2 is FQDESV (reference sequence). CDR3: CASSFDRVNTEAFF. CDR3 nucleotides: TGTGCCAGCAGTTTCGACAGGGTGAACACTGAAGCTTTCTTT.

The rearrangement joins TRBV5-1 to TRBJ1-2, with 8 bases identical to TRBD1. The CDR3 consists of 15 residues. Germline assignment: CDR1 SGHRS and CDR2 YFSETQ. The trim removed 7 bases at V and 5 bases at J, leaving 13 bases unmatched. CDR3 in DNA: TGCGCCAGCGGGGACAGGACCGTTCTTCCTTATGGCTACACCTTC. Translation: CASGDRTVLPYGYTF.

The rearrangement uses TRBV7-3 and TRBJ1-1; 7 bases fit TRBD1. Germline V gene data show CDR1 as SGHTA and CDR2 as FQGTGA. The CDR3 contains 13 residues. V lost 5 bases and J lost 7; bases outside the gene matches: 7. CDR3 in amino acids: CASSLARGNEAFF. Here the CDR3 DNA reads TGTGCCAGCAGCCTAGCCAGGGGGAATGAAGCTTTCTTT.

The gene calls are TRBV6-6 and TRBJ2-5, with 7 bases fitting TRBD2. V trimming: 7 bases; J trimming: 5 bases; junction bases outside the gene matches: 4. From germline, CDR1 is MNHNY and CDR2 SVGAGI (reference sequence). This CDR3 is built from 12 residues. The CDR3 is CASIDGGETQYF. The CDR3 DNA follows: TGTGCCAGCATCGACGGGGGGGAGACCCAGTACTTC.

The chain uses TRBV7-9 and TRBJ1-2; TRBD1 matches 7 bases. The CDR3 is 16 amino acids. V lost 2 bases to trimming and J lost 1 base; unmatched junction nucleotides: 7. Looked up from germline, CDR1 is SEHNR and CDR2 is FQNEAQ (reference sequence). The DNA for the CDR3 is TGTGCCAGCAGCTTATCCCGGGACAGCTTTAACTATGGCTACACCTTC. This sequence encodes CASSLSRDSFNYGYTF.

The V gene is TRBV9, the J gene TRBJ2-7; 8 bases line up with TRBD1. CDR1 and CDR2 (germline): SGDLS, YYNGEE. The CDR3 totals 14 residues. The junction had 6 bases not matched to a gene; V was cut back by 6 bases and J by 1 base. CDR3 bases: TGTGCCAGCACACCGGGACAGGAGTCCTACGAGCAGTACTTC. Translated: CASTPGQESYEQYF.

V is TRBV2 and J is TRBJ1-1; D call uncertain. Trimming left V 5 bases short and J 1 base short, with 8 bases between. The length of the CDR3 is 13 residues. In germline, CDR1 is SNHLY, CDR2 FYNNEI. CDR3 protein: CASSRTQNTEAFF. CDR3 nucleotides: TGTGCCAGCAGTCGTACTCAGAACACTGAAGCTTTCTTT.

The chain is built from TRBV6-1 and TRBJ1-2; 8 positions match TRBD1. The junction had 10 bases not matched to a gene; V was cut back by 6 bases and J by 4 bases. Germline V CDR1 and CDR2: MNHNS, SASEGT. The CDR3 is 15 amino acids. The CDR3 bases are TGTGCCAGCAGGCATATTCAGGGGGCGTTCTATGGCTACACCTTC. Amino acids: CASRHIQGAFYGYTF.

The rearrangement uses TRBV6-5 and TRBJ1-1; possible D gene TRBD1, 5 bases. Germline loops: CDR1 MNHEY, CDR2 SVGAGI. The V gene lost 8 bases and the J gene lost 3 bases, with 7 bases spanning the gap. The CDR3 is 11 residues long. CDR3 amino acids: CASSRDTEAFF. CDR3 nucleotide sequence: TGTGCCAGCTCCAGGGACACTGAAGCTTTCTTT.